What follows are 10 T cell receptor beta chains derived from one specimen sequenced in a study of metastatic and nonmetastatic thyroid tumors. No patient had received any treatment before thyroid surgery. TCRdb re-called the PCR reads through MiXCR. Here the sample spans 15,000 to 20,000 clones, 32% being singletons. What was sequenced was adjacent normal tissue. The receptors shown here come from a female donor with papillary thyroid cancer or a benign thyroid nodule (not recorded which). Some clones in this sample may be carry-over from other donors' samples.

This clone has only a few counts. This chain uses TRBV11-1 with TRBJ1-1, with D unresolved. The CDR3 loop spans 12 amino acids. The V end lost 3 bases, the J end lost 4 bases, and 6 bases lay between the germline ends. Germline V CDR1 and CDR2: SGHAT, FQDESV (reference sequence). The CDR3 sequence is CASSFGGTEAFF. Here the CDR3 DNA reads TGTGCCAGCAGCTTCGGAGGCACTGAAGCTTTCTTT. Filled out from reference TRBV11-1 and TRBJ1-1, the complete variable domain reads EAEVAQSPRYKITEKSQAVAFWCDPISGHATLYWYRQILGQGPELLVQFQDESVVDDSQLPKDRFSAERLKGVDSTLKIQPAELGDSAMYLCASSFGGTEAFFGQGTRLTVV.

This sequence joins TRBV10-2 and TRBJ1-5; D not certain. CDR3 length: 13 residues. V lost 4 bases, J lost 7 bases, and 11 bases lay in between. The germline V gene has CDR1 WSHSY and CDR2 SAAADI. CDR3 sequence (DNA): TGCGCCAGCAGTGCACTCGGAGGGCAGCCCCAGCATTTT. Amino acid sequence: CASSALGGQPQHF.

By sample fraction, this clone is medium-sized (0.01 to 0.1%). The rearrangement links TRBV2 to TRBJ1-5, with unresolved D. This CDR3 has 14 residues. Per the germline V gene, CDR1 is SNHLY and CDR2 is FYNNEI. The ends were cut back, 2 bases at V and 3 bases at J, with 8 bases in the middle. CDR3 coding DNA: TGTGCCAGCAGTGAACTCCCGATCAATCAGCCCCAGCATTTT. This codes for CASSELPINQPQHF.

This chain links TRBV6-1 with TRBJ1-2; 10 bases fit TRBD1. Germline V CDR1 and CDR2: MNHNS, SASEGT. The ends lost 6 bases at V and 5 bases at J; junction bases unmatched: 6. The CDR3 loop spans 14 amino acids. For the CDR3, the DNA is TGTGCCAGCAGCGGACAGGGGGTTCAATATGGCTACACCTTC. Its protein is CASSGQGVQYGYTF.

The chain couples TRBV12-3 or TRBV12-4 to TRBJ1-3; no firm D call. CDR3 length: 18 residues. The ends were cut back, 7 bases at V and 3 bases at J, with 25 bases in the middle. CDR3: CASIGLGGGGQSGNTIYF. DNA of the CDR3: TGTGCCAGCATAGGGTTGGGTGGCGGCGGGCAGAGTGGAAACACCATATATTTT.

This clone was observed a handful of times. An end of the junction does not agree with germline; a read error may underlie this. V and J are TRBV6-1 and TRBJ2-5, with unresolved D. The CDR3 has 17 amino acids. Germline-derived CDR1 and CDR2 are MNHNS and SASEGT. The CDR3 protein is CASSEGDSLIRQKTQYF. The DNA of the CDR3 is TGTGCCAGTAGTGAAGGCGATAGCCTTATTCGACAAAAGACCCAGTACTTC.

Many counts were recorded for this clone. V and J are TRBV7-2 and TRBJ2-5; 12 bases fit TRBD2. Germline V lookup: CDR1 SGHTA, CDR2 FQGNSA. J lost 0 bases, V lost 5 bases, and 10 bases had no gene match. This CDR3 has 18 residues. CDR3 in DNA: TGTGCCAGCAGCGGTGGGCTAGCGGGGGGGACGTACCAAGAGACCCAGTACTTC. Its protein product is CASSGGLAGGTYQETQYF.

This clone is deemed medium-sized. The V call is TRBV12-3 or TRBV12-4, the J call TRBJ2-1; D not certain. V was pared by 5 bases and J by 9 bases, with 11 bases between. This CDR3 contains 12 residues. This CDR3 is CASSPPRSEQFF. The CDR3 bases are TGTGCCAGCAGTCCCCCCCGGTCTGAGCAGTTCTTC.

V is TRBV27 and J is TRBJ1-5; no clear D gene. Looked up from germline, CDR1 is MNHEY and CDR2 is SMNVEV (reference sequence). The CDR3 totals 16 residues. V was pared by 0 bases and J by 6 bases, with 15 bases between. CDR3 sequence: CASSLSRVSAGQPQHF. The CDR3 bases are TGTGCCAGCAGTTTATCCCGGGTATCGGCGGGTCAGCCCCAGCATTTT.

Ten or more counts support this clone. The chain recombines TRBV5-1 with TRBJ2-1, with D hard to call. The V and J ends lost 2 bases and 9 bases respectively, with 6 bases between them. The CDR3 is 11 residues long. Germline V lookup: CDR1 SGHRS, CDR2 YFSETQ. For the CDR3, the DNA is TGCGCCAGCAGCTTAGAGATTGAGCAGTTCTTC. Translating it yields CASSLEIEQFF.